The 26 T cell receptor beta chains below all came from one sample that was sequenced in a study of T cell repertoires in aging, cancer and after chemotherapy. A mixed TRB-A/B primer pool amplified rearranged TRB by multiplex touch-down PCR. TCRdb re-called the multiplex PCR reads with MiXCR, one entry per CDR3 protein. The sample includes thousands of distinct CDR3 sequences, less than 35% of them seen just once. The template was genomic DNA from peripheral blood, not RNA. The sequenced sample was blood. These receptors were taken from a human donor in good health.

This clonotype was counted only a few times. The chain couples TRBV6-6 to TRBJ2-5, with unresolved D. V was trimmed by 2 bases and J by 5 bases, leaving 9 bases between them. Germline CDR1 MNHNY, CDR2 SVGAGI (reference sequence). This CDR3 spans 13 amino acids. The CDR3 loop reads CASSYRASETQYF. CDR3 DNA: TGTGCCAGCAGTTACAGAGCATCTGAGACCCAGTACTTC.

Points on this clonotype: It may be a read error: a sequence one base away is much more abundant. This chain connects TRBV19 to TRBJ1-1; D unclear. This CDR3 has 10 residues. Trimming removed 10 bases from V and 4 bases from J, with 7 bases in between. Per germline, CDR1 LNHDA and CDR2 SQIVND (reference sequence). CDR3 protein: CANMSTEAFF. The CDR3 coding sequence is TGTGCCAACATGAGCACTGAAGCTTTCTTT.

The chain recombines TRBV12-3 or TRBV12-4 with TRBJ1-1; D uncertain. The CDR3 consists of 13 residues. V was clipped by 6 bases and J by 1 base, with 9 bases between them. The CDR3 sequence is CASSPQPNTEAFF. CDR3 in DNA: TGTGCCAGCAGCCCACAGCCGAACACTGAAGCTTTCTTT.

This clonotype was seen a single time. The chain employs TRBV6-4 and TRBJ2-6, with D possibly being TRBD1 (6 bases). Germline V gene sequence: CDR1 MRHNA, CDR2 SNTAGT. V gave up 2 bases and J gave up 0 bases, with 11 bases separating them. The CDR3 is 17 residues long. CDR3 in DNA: TGTGCCAGCAGTGACGGGACGGGACACTCTGGGGCCAACGTCCTGACTTTC. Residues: CASSDGTGHSGANVLTF.

The CDR3: CASSQDRGWTEAFF. DNA of the CDR3: TGCGCCAGCAGCCAAGATAGAGGGTGGACTGAAGCTTTCTTT. The chain joins TRBV4-3 to TRBJ1-1; no clear D. The germline CDR1 and CDR2 sequences are LGHNA and YSLEER. The germline V and J ends were trimmed by 0 bases and 5 bases, with 10 bases remaining between them. The CDR3 covers 14 residues.

CDR3 in DNA: TGTGCCAGCAGAACACAGGGCTATAATTCACCCCTCCACTTT. It specifies CASRTQGYNSPLHF. V usage is TRBV7-2 and J usage is TRBJ1-6; D might be TRBD1 (6 bases). Trimming shortened V by 6 bases and J by 3 bases, and 9 bases separated the two germline ends. The CDR3 contains 14 residues. The germline CDR1 and CDR2 sequences are SGHTA and FQGNSA.

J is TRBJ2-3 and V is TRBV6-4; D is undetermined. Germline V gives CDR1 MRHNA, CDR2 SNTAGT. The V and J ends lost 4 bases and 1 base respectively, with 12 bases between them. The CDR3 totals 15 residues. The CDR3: CASSVRHEGTDTQYF. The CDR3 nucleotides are TGTGCCAGCAGTGTTAGGCACGAGGGCACAGATACGCAGTATTTT.

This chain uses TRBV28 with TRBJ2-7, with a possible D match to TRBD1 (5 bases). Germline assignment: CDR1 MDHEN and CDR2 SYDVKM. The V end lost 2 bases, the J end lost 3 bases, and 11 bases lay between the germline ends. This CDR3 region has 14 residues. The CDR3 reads CASSLEKRGYEQYF. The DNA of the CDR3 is TGTGCCAGCAGTTTAGAAAAAAGGGGCTACGAGCAGTACTTC.

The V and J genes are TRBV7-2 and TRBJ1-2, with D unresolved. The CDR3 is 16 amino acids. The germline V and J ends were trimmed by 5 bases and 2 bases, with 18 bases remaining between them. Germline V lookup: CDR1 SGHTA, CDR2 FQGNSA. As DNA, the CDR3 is TGTGCCAGCAGCGGGGAGGGTGCAGGCTTAAACTATGGCTACACCTTC. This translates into CASSGEGAGLNYGYTF.

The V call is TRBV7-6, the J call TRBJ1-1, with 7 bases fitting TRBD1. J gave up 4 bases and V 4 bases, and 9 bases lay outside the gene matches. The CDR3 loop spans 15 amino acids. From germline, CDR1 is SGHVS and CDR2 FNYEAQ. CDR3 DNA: TGTGCCAGCAGCTCGCGGACAGGTTCAACCACTGAAGCTTTCTTT. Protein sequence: CASSSRTGSTTEAFF.

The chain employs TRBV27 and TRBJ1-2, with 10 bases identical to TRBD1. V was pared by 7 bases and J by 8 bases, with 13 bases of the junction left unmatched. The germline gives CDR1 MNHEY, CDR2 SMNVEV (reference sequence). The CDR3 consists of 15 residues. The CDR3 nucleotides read TGTGCCAGCACTACACCCGGGACAGGGGCGCGGGGCTACACCTTC. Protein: CASTTPGTGARGYTF.

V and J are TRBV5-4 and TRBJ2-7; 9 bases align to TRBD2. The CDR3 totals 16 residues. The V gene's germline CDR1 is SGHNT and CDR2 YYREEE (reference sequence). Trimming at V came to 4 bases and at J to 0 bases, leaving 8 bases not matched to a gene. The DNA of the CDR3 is TGTGCCAGCAGCCCCGGGACTAGCATGGGCTCCTACGAGCAGTACTTC. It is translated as CASSPGTSMGSYEQYF.

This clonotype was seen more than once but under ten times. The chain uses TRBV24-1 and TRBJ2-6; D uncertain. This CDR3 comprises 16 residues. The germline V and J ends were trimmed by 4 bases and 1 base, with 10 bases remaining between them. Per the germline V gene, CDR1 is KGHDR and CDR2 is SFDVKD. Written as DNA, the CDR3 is TGTGCCACCAGTGAGAAAGGCCTTTCTGGGGCCAACGTCCTGACTTTC. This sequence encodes CATSEKGLSGANVLTF.

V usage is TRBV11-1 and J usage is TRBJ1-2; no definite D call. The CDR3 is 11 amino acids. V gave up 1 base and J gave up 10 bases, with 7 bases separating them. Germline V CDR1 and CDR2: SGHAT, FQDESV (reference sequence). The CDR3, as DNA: TGTGCCAGCAGCTTAGATGGGGTCTACACCTTC. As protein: CASSLDGVYTF.

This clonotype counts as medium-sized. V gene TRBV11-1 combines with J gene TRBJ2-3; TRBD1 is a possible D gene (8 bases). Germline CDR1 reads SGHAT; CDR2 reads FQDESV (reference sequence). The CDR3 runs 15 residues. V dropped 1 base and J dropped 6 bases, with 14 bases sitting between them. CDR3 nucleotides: TGTGCCAGCAGCTTAGGACAGGGGAGGGTGGATACGCAGTATTTT. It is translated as CASSLGQGRVDTQYF. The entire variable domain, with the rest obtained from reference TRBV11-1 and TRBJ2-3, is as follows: EAEVAQSPRYKITEKSQAVAFWCDPISGHATLYWYRQILGQGPELLVQFQDESVVDDSQLPKDRFSAERLKGVDSTLKIQPAELGDSAMYLCASSLGQGRVDTQYFGPGTRLTVL.

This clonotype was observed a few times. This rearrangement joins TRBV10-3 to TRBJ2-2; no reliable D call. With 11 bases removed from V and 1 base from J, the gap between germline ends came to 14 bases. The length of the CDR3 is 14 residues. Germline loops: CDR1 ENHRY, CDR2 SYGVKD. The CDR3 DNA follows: TGTGCCCTCCGACCCGCGCTGAACACCGGGGAGCTGTTTTTT. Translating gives CALRPALNTGELFF.

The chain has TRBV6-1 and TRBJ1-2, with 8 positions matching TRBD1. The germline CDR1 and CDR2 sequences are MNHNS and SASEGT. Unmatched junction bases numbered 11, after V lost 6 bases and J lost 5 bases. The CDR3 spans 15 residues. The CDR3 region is CASRGTGPSFYGYTF. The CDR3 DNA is TGTGCCAGCAGGGGGACAGGCCCTTCTTTTTATGGCTACACCTTC.

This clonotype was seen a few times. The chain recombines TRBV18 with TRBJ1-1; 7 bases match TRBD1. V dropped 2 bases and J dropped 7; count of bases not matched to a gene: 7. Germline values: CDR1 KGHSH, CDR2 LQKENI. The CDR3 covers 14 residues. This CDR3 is CASSPETGTGEAFF. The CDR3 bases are TGTGCCAGCTCACCAGAGACAGGGACTGGTGAAGCTTTCTTT. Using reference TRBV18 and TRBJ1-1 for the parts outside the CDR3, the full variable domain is NAGVMQNPRHLVRRRGQEARLRCSPMKGHSHVYWYRQLPEEGLKFMVYLQKENIIDESGMPKERFSAEFPKEGPSILRIQQVVRGDSAAYFCASSPETGTGEAFFGQGTRLTVV.

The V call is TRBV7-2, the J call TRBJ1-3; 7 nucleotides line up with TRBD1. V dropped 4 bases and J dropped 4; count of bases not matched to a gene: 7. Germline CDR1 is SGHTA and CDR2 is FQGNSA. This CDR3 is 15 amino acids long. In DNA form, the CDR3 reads TGTGCCAGCAGCTCCACAGGGGTGGGAGGAAACACCATATATTTT. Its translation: CASSSTGVGGNTIYF.

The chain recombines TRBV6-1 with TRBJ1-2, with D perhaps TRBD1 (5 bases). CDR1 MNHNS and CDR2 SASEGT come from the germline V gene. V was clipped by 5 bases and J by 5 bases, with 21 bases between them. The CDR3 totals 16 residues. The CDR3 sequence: CASSTSWVGGRYGYTF. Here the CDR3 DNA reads TGTGCCAGCAGTACGAGCTGGGTCGGGGGAAGGTATGGCTACACCTTC.

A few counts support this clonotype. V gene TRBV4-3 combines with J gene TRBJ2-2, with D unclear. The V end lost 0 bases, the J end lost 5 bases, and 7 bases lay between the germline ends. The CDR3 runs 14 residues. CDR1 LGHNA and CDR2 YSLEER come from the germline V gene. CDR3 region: CASSQDLGTGELFF. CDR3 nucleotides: TGCGCCAGCAGCCAAGACCTTGGAACCGGGGAGCTGTTTTTT.

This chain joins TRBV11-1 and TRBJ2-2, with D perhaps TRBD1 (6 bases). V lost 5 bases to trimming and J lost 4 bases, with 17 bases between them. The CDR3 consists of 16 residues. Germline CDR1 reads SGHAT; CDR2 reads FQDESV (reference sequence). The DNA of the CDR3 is TGTGCCAGCAGCCAATTCAACAGGGCAAGCACCGGGGAGCTGTTTTTT. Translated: CASSQFNRASTGELFF.

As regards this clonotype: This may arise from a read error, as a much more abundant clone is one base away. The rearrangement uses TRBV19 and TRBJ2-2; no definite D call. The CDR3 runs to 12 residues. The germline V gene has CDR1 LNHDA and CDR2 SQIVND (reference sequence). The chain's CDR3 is CASSAVTEELFF. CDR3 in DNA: TGTGCCAGTAGTGCAGTTACCGAGGAGCTGTTTTTT.

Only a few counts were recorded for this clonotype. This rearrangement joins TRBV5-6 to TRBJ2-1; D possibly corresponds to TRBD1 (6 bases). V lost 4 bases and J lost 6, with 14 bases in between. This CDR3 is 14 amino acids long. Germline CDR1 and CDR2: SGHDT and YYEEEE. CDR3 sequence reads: CASSVRDTSNEQFF. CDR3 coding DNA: TGTGCCAGCAGCGTCCGGGACACGAGCAATGAGCAGTTCTTC.

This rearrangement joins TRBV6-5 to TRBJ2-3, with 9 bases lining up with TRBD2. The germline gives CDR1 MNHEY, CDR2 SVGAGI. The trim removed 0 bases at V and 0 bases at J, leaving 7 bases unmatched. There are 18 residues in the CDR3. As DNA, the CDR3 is TGTGCCAGCAGTTACTCGGGAGCGGGGGGCTTTAGCACAGATACGCAGTATTTT. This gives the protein CASSYSGAGGFSTDTQYF.

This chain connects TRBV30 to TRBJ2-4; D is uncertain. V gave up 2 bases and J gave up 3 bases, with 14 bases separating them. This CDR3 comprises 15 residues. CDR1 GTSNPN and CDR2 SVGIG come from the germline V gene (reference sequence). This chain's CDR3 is CAWSSYGTGKNIQYF. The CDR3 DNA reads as TGTGCCTGGAGTTCCTACGGCACGGGCAAAAACATTCAGTACTTC.